These 22 T cell receptor beta chains originate from one sample sequenced in a study of T cell responses to AZD1222 COVID-19 vaccine. Clones were read by immunoSEQ multiplex PCR, and TCRdb kept only the in-frame ones, dropping some. This table holds roughly 200,000 clones, 88% found once. Sequenced material: peripheral blood, taken on day 0 of AZD1222 vaccination. The origin of the receptors is an adult in good health.

This chain uses TRBV27 with TRBJ1-4; D perhaps matches TRBD1 (5 bases). V lost 7 bases to trimming and J lost 3 bases, with 21 bases between them. Germline CDR1 reads MNHEY; CDR2 reads SMNVEV (reference sequence). There are 17 residues in the CDR3. The CDR3 region has the DNA TGTGCCAGCAAGGGGTGGGGGAGAGGGGTCGCTAATGAAAAACTGTTTTTT. This codes for CASKGWGRGVANEKLFF.

V gene TRBV12-3 or TRBV12-4 combines with J gene TRBJ1-6; D gene ambiguous. The V and J ends lost 1 base and 8 bases respectively, with 3 bases between them. This CDR3 is 12 amino acids long. CDR3 in amino acids: CASSLVDSPLHF. CDR3 nucleotides: TGTGCCAGCAGTTTAGTAGATTCACCCCTCCACTTT.

The J gene is TRBJ2-7, the V gene TRBV6-5; TRBD1 aligns across 8 bases. The CDR3 consists of 13 residues. V lost 6 bases, J lost 4 bases, and 5 bases stayed unmatched. Germline-derived CDR1 and CDR2 are MNHEY and SVGAGI. The DNA for the CDR3 is TGTGCCAGCAGGGGGGACAGGAGGTACGAGCAGTACTTC. Its translation is CASRGDRRYEQYF.

The table lists this clone with a few counts. The chain uses TRBV27 and TRBJ1-2; TRBD1 is a possible D gene (6 bases). This CDR3 is 13 amino acids long. CDR1 is MNHEY, CDR2 SMNVEV, per germline (reference sequence). V was shortened by 3 bases and J by 2 bases, with 7 bases between the two germline ends. The CDR3 bases are TGTGCCAGCAGTTTCGGACAGAACTATGGCTACACCTTC. It encodes CASSFGQNYGYTF.

The chain uses TRBV30 and TRBJ1-2; D is unclear. This CDR3 has 16 residues. The ends were cut back, 0 bases at V and 2 bases at J, with 16 bases in the middle. Germline CDR1 reads GTSNPN; CDR2 reads SVGIG (reference sequence). In DNA form, the CDR3 reads TGTGCCTGGAGTGTATCCGTTTGGCCGCGAAACTATGGCTACACCTTC. This translates into CAWSVSVWPRNYGYTF.

CDR3 loop: CASSEGGRVDQPQHF. CDR3 DNA: TGTGCCAGCAGTGAAGGGGGGCGGGTGGATCAGCCCCAGCATTTT. The rearrangement joins TRBV6-1 to TRBJ1-5; D perhaps matches TRBD1 (6 bases). The CDR3 sequence is 15 residues long. From germline, CDR1 is MNHNS and CDR2 SASEGT. V gave up 1 base and J gave up 5 bases, with 12 bases separating them.

This rearrangement joins TRBV27 to TRBJ2-7; no clear D gene. The germline gives CDR1 MNHEY, CDR2 SMNVEV (reference sequence). This CDR3 is built from 16 residues. Trimming took off 1 base at V and 5 bases at J, with 18 bases between the two ends. The CDR3 nucleotides read TGTGCCAGCAGTTTATACACAAGAGGCGTGGGTGACGAGCAGTACTTC. It yields the protein CASSLYTRGVGDEQYF.

Only one count was recorded for this clone. The chain carries TRBV30 and TRBJ1-2; 9 bases are shared with TRBD1. Germline V gene sequence: CDR1 GTSNPN, CDR2 SVGIG (reference sequence). Trimming removed 5 bases from V and 7 bases from J; junction bases left unmatched: 5. This CDR3 is built from 12 residues. The CDR3 region has the DNA TGTGCCTGGGGACAGGGGAGAGGTGGCTACACCTTC. It is translated as CAWGQGRGGYTF.

CDR3 nucleotide sequence: TGTGCCAGCAGCTTCCTAAGGGACAGTTTAGGCTACACCTTC. Its protein is CASSFLRDSLGYTF. V is TRBV7-9 and J is TRBJ1-2; 7 nucleotides align to TRBD1. Germline-derived CDR1 and CDR2 are SEHNR and FQNEAQ (reference sequence). V lost 3 bases and J lost 8; bases outside the gene matches: 9. CDR3 length: 14 residues.

The chain uses TRBV19 and TRBJ2-1, with a possible D match to TRBD2 (5 bases). The CDR3 length is 15 residues. Germline V lookup: CDR1 LNHDA, CDR2 SQIVND (reference sequence). Trimming removed 6 bases at V and 6 bases at J, with 18 bases between. CDR3 amino acids: CASSQRGIKANEQFF. CDR3 DNA sequence: TGTGCCAGTAGCCAGCGAGGGATAAAGGCCAATGAGCAGTTCTTC.

The rearrangement joins TRBV30 to TRBJ2-2; 10 bases are a match to TRBD2. The germline V gene has CDR1 GTSNPN and CDR2 SVGIG (reference sequence). There are 18 residues in the CDR3. Trimming at V came to 2 bases and at J to 4 bases, leaving 13 bases not matched to a gene. The CDR3 DNA reads TGTGCCTGGAGTCCTGGGACTAGCGATGCACGGGCCACCGGGGAGCTGTTTTTT. It codes for CAWSPGTSDARATGELFF.

This chain uses TRBV30 with TRBJ1-5; 7 bases fit TRBD1. Germline loops: CDR1 GTSNPN, CDR2 SVGIG (reference sequence). The CDR3 contains 14 residues. Germline trimming cut 2 bases from V and 6 bases from J; bases unmatched to any gene: 7. Here the CDR3 DNA reads TGTGCCTGGAGTCATGGCGACAGGGTTCAGCCCCAGCATTTT. Its translation is CAWSHGDRVQPQHF.

This chain connects TRBV10-3 to TRBJ2-7; 8 bases map to TRBD1. The CDR3 has 16 residues. The germline gives CDR1 ENHRY, CDR2 SYGVKD. The junction had 6 bases not matched to a gene; V was cut back by 0 bases and J by 2 bases. CDR3 sequence (DNA): TGTGCCATCAGTGAGTCGAAACGGACAGGGACCTACGAGCAGTACTTC. Residues: CAISESKRTGTYEQYF.

The chain carries TRBV5-5 and TRBJ1-2; D possibly corresponds to TRBD1 (6 bases). The V end lost 0 bases, the J end lost 1 base, and 16 bases lay between the germline ends. The CDR3 sequence is 17 residues long. CDR1 is SGHKS, CDR2 YYEKEE, per germline (reference sequence). The CDR3 DNA is TGTGCCAGCAGCTTGGTCAGGGGCCGTCCTTTTAACTATGGCTACACCTTC. This encodes CASSLVRGRPFNYGYTF.

The chain uses TRBV18 and TRBJ1-1; D is uncertain. Germline CDR1 reads KGHSH; CDR2 reads LQKENI. Trimming stripped 1 base from V and 1 base from J, with 7 bases between. The CDR3 contains 14 residues. CDR3 in amino acids: CASSPLRSNTEAFF. The CDR3 DNA reads TGTGCCAGCTCACCACTAAGGTCGAACACTGAAGCTTTCTTT. The full variable domain, its missing parts supplied by reference TRBV18 and TRBJ1-1, is NAGVMQNPRHLVRRRGQEARLRCSPMKGHSHVYWYRQLPEEGLKFMVYLQKENIIDESGMPKERFSAEFPKEGPSILRIQQVVRGDSAAYFCASSPLRSNTEAFFGQGTRLTVV.

J is TRBJ2-7 and V is TRBV5-1, with D perhaps assigned TRBD1 or TRBD2 (5 bases each). CDR3 length equals 14 residues. Germline CDR1 is SGHRS and CDR2 is YFSETQ. Trimming shortened V by 0 bases and J by 3 bases, and 10 bases separated the two germline ends. Here the CDR3 DNA reads TGCGCCAGCAGCTTGGTCGGGGCTATCTACGAGCAGTACTTC. This gives the protein CASSLVGAIYEQYF.

This sequence joins TRBV12-3 or TRBV12-4 and TRBJ2-5; D is uncertain. V lost 6 bases and J lost 5, with 10 bases in between. The CDR3 spans 12 residues. The DNA for the CDR3 is TGTGCCAGCAGCGAGGAGACGGAGACCCAGTACTTC. As protein: CASSEETETQYF.

This chain links TRBV3-1 (or the pseudogene TRBV3-2) with TRBJ1-4, with unresolved D. CDR1 and CDR2 from the germline V gene are LGHDT and YNNKEL (reference sequence). The CDR3 consists of 15 residues. Trimming shortened V by 4 bases and J by 2 bases, and 11 bases separated the two germline ends. CDR3 residues: CASSLNPGTNEKLFF. Written as DNA, the CDR3 is TGTGCCAGCAGCCTCAACCCGGGCACTAATGAAAAACTGTTTTTT.

The chain is built from TRBV30 and TRBJ2-7; 7 positions match TRBD2. The CDR3 spans 13 residues. Losses at the gene ends were 1 base for V and 5 bases for J; bases not matched to a gene: 5. Germline assignment: CDR1 GTSNPN and CDR2 SVGIG (reference sequence). CDR3 region: CAWSGGGRHEQYF. The CDR3 coding sequence is TGTGCCTGGAGTGGGGGAGGGCGCCACGAGCAGTACTTC.

V usage is TRBV6-1 and J usage is TRBJ2-2; D gene uncertain. The CDR3 extends over 16 amino acids. V was shortened by 1 base and J by 2 bases, with 11 bases between the two germline ends. Germline V gene sequence: CDR1 MNHNS, CDR2 SASEGT. The CDR3 nucleotides read TGTGCCAGCAGTGAAGGGGCCCGTCCTAACACCGGGGAGCTGTTTTTT. Translation: CASSEGARPNTGELFF.

The chain couples TRBV2 to TRBJ1-4, with D possibly matching TRBD1 (5 bases). V shed 6 bases and J shed 2 bases, with 16 bases lying between them. The CDR3 length is 16 residues. Germline V gene lookup returns CDR1 SNHLY and CDR2 FYNNEI. The CDR3, as DNA: TGTGCCAGCAGCACGAAGGGGCGGAGTACTAATGAAAAACTGTTTTTT. It is translated as CASSTKGRSTNEKLFF.

The chain joins TRBV18 to TRBJ2-7; possible D gene TRBD2, 5 bases. There are 16 residues in the CDR3. The V end was cut by 2 bases, the J end by 2 bases, with 16 bases between. CDR1 and CDR2 from the germline V gene are KGHSH and LQKENI. CDR3 DNA sequence: TGTGCCAGCTCACCAAGAGGGTCCCAGGCGACCTACGAGCAGTACTTC. This encodes CASSPRGSQATYEQYF.